The source of this T cell receptor (beta chain) is a study of graft-versus-host responses after intestinal transplantation (dated by TCRdb to 2020 to 2022). Notes on the research overall: The transplants that recipients got were multivisceral, liver-intestinal, or isolated intestinal. Every recipient was given anti-thymocyte globulin induction, followed by about three years of maintenance tacrolimus and steroids. Graft-versus-host and host-versus-graft alloreactive T cell clones were tracked in the graft, circulation and bone marrow after intestinal transplantation using bulk TCR-beta CDR3 sequencing. To identify alloreactive clones, pre-transplant mixed lymphocyte reaction products were sequenced and compared with unstimulated pre-transplant donor and recipient T cells. The cohort enrolled 24 intestinal transplant recipients including one retransplant, and a few patients lacking pretransplant specimens were excluded. Donor T cell macrochimerism was defined as a peak of at least 4% donor T cells among recipient peripheral blood mononuclear cells. Rather than going through the commercial service, samples from three later patients were sequenced in-house on an Illumina MiSeq and processed with MiXCR. Overall study results and their limits: High GvH to HvG T cell clonal ratios were observed in the allografts of patients with donor T cell macrochimerism. Conclusions were limited by the relatively low number and heterogeneity of intestinal transplant patients. Early after transplant, peak levels of circulating GvH clones were found to be associated with declines in HvG clones. GvH clones were detected in recipient bone marrow, and some of these GvH clones were observed earlier in ileal mucosa or blood, consistent with an intestinal mucosal origin.

Turning to this clone: What antigen it recognizes has not been identified. No much larger clonotype is one base removed from it; base qualities were not supplied.

In the first month after transplant, blood samples were collected up to 4 times, and after that at least monthly when available. V sheds 1 base and J sheds 0 bases, leaving 11 bases between their ends. According to the germline V gene, CDR1 reads SGHRS and CDR2 reads YFSETQ. The CDR3 runs 17 amino acids, cysteine and phenylalanine included. The entry retains the CDR3 DNA only, 51 bases that are in frame from base 1. Receptors were amplified or captured by the immunoSEQ multiplex PCR assay. For most patients, high-throughput TCR-beta CDR3 sequencing of genomic DNA was performed by Adaptive Biotechnologies. Concerning the study's data processing: Adaptive's ImmunoSEQ software was the source of the TCR sequencing data for fewer than 20 patients, while a few other patients were processed with MiXCR and VDJtools. Because the origin of CDR3 nucleotide sequences shared between donor and recipient could not be assigned, those sequences were removed. To be classed as alloreactive, a clone needed at least 2-fold expansion over unstimulated cells and a minimum CFSE-low frequency of 0.002% (template counts) or 0.001% (read counts). A clone was considered mappable if detected in the sequenced pre-transplant spleen, lymph node, or MLR CFSE-low populations of the donor or recipient. The cumulative frequency of alloreactive clones was calculated as a percentage of all sequences, weighted by copy number. TCRdb took over this immuneACCESS table, retaining in-frame rearrangements with V and J assigned. Such tables are incomplete; in checked studies, under half of the missing clones stem from an unresolved V gene, and the remainder is unexplained. V and J calls and clone size follow that table, whereas D and trimming were derived from the DNA. Across this sample there are fewer than 30,000 clones, with 70% to 90% seen only once. In total, the top ten clones hold more than 0.75% of the sample.

The source was PBMCs, collected roughly 450 days after intestinal transplant. The receptor was derived from a human patient who received an intestinal transplant, so some T cells may come from the graft donor. The sequence joins TRBV5-1 to TRBJ2-6; the D gene is perhaps TRBD1, from 5 matching bases. DNA sequence: TGCGCCAGCAGCTTGCCGTTACAGGCCTCTGGGGCCAACGTCCTGACTTTC. It translates to CASSLPLQASGANVLTF.